This T cell receptor (beta chain) was retrieved from a study of OX40 agonist ivuxolimab in advanced cancers. Study as a whole: Patients were treated with ivuxolimab, an agonistic anti-OX40 (CD134) antibody.

TCRdb's table, derived via immunoSEQ multiplex PCR, lists solely in-frame clones and lacks some. The sample has 65,000 to 80,000 clones, 80% to 90% seen once. With V trimmed by 1 base and J by 7 bases, 10 bases remained unmatched. Per the germline V gene, CDR1 is GTSNPN and CDR2 is SVGIG (reference sequence). This CDR3 spans 14 amino acids. Patients with a history of autoimmune disease or on systemic immunosuppression were excluded. This TCR was recovered from an adult with an advanced solid tumor such as melanoma, head and neck, liver or kidney cancer. J is TRBJ2-7 and V is TRBV30, with TRBD1 matching 7 bases. The sample consisted of CD4+ or CD8+ T cells sorted from blood, taken in a trial of the OX40 agonist ivuxolimab. CDR3 DNA: TGTGCCTGGAGTGGAACAAGGGGGCGCGGTGAGCAGTACTTC. This translates into CAWSGTRGRGEQYF.